The clone carrying this TCR beta chain has ten or more counts. The antigen is not known. An end of the junction does not agree with germline; a read error may underlie this. These data belong to a study of T cells in Graves' hyperthyroidism and ophthalmopathy. Study-wide results and limits: Blood also contained most expanded thyroid clonotypes above 0.001. The model's output predicted ophthalmopathy at a median of about 6.5 months prior to onset.

It was RNA transcripts that yielded the amplified TCR beta CDR3 regions. First-round RT-PCR of the TCR CDR3 relied on the HTBI primer set. Using its own MiXCR run on the multiplex PCR reads, TCRdb lists one record per CDR3 protein. The data show about 360,000 distinct CDR3 sequences, under 15% seen once. Pregnant or lactating patients were excluded, as were those with uncontrolled infection or other autoimmune disease. Clinical symptoms, serum thyroxine and TRAb, thyroid ultrasound and orbital computed tomography were used for the diagnoses. CDR3 size: 12 residues. The germline V gene encodes CDR1 MNHNS and CDR2 SASEGT.

The receptor was isolated from a woman between 18 and 29 years old with Graves' hyperthyroidism. This rearrangement joins TRBV6-1 to TRBJ1-4; TRBD1 matches at 7 bases. Sequenced sample: blood. CDR3 in amino acids: CASTTGNGKLFF. CDR3 DNA sequence: TGTGCCAGCACGACAGGGAATGGAAAACTGTTTTTT.